This TCR beta chain appears in the sequencing data of a study of blood T cell repertoires in COVID-19. Study-wide background: Acute and convalescent COVID-19 samples came from the United States, Italy and Spain. T cells, B-cell-depleted T cells, or PBMCs provided the cDNA or gDNA that served as material.

This CDR3 is 14 amino acids long. Germline lookup yields CDR1 MNHEY and CDR2 SMNVEV (reference sequence). V shed 5 bases and J 7 bases; nucleotides not matched to a gene: 5. In regard to this clone: Other DNA sequences from this sample encode an identical CDR3 as well.

Authors' processing steps: Estimated nucleated cell counts came from reference gene primer amplification. The method was immunoSEQ multiplex PCR; TCRdb's version includes in-frame clones alone and lacks a portion of them. For V, J and clone size, that table is used; D and trimming come from the DNA. The table lists approximately 100,000 clones, roughly nine tenths of them singletons. The J gene is TRBJ1-4, the V gene TRBV27; 9 bases map to TRBD1. The specimen sequenced was peripheral blood. The sequence was obtained from a man between 60 and 75 years old with acute or convalescent COVID-19. In DNA, the CDR3 is TGTGCCAGCAGTCCAGACAGGGGGGGTGAAAAACTGTTTTTT. Its protein is CASSPDRGGEKLFF.